Described below is a single T cell receptor beta chain sequence and its context. The antigen is not known. Per the germline V gene, CDR1 is MNHNS and CDR2 is SASEGT. This CDR3 is built from 16 residues. The V gene lost 7 bases and the J gene lost 0 bases, with 18 bases spanning the gap. The entry originates in a study of CD8 T cells in ankylosing spondylitis. TCRdb reprocessed the 5' RACE reads with MiXCR, giving one entry per CDR3 protein. The sample holds 350,000 to 450,000 distinct CDR3 sequences, about 24% seen once. Study-wide findings and caveats: A TCR beta motif made of eight highly homologous variants seemed typical of ankylosing spondylitis blood.

V and J are TRBV6-1 and TRBJ1-1, with D tentatively TRBD1 (6 bases). This receptor was taken from a male donor with ankylosing spondylitis. Sequences were obtained from blood, either unsorted or a sorted T cell fraction (not recorded which). In DNA form, the CDR3 reads TGTGCCAGCAAAAAAGGGGGAAACAACCTGAACACTGAAGCTTTCTTT. It codes for CASKKGGNNLNTEAFF.